The 23 T cell receptor beta chains given below trace back to one sample, sequenced in a study of OX40 agonist ivuxolimab in advanced cancers. The protocol was immunoSEQ multiplex PCR, while the TCRdb copy is restricted to in-frame clones and leaves out a portion. In the table there are about 88,000 clones, more than 80% of which are singletons. The sample was CD4+ or CD8+ T cells sorted from blood, taken in a trial of the OX40 agonist ivuxolimab. These receptors came from an adult with an advanced solid tumor such as melanoma, head and neck, liver or kidney cancer.

The chain links TRBV2 to TRBJ2-7; 7 nucleotides agree with TRBD1. The CDR3 contains 14 residues. Germline V lookup: CDR1 SNHLY, CDR2 FYNNEI. J was trimmed by 0 bases and V by 7 bases; bases with no gene match: 6. CDR3 coding DNA: TGTGCCAGCACGACCGGGACAGCCTCCTACGAGCAGTACTTC. This encodes CASTTGTASYEQYF.

This sequence joins TRBV5-1 and TRBJ2-1; 12 nucleotides align to TRBD2. From germline, CDR1 is SGHRS and CDR2 YFSETQ. The CDR3 is made up of 16 amino acids. J was trimmed by 7 bases and V by 4 bases; bases with no gene match: 9. The CDR3 nucleotides are TGCGCCAGCAGCACCATGACTAGCGGGAGCTGGAATGAGCAGTTCTTC. Translation gives CASSTMTSGSWNEQFF. Full variable domain (rest looked up from reference TRBV5-1 and TRBJ2-1): KAGVTQTPRYLIKTRGQQVTLSCSPISGHRSVSWYQQTPGQGLQFLFEYFSETQRNKGNFPGRFSGRQFSNSRSEMNVSTLELGDSALYLCASSTMTSGSWNEQFFGPGTRLTVL.

The chain links TRBV7-3 to TRBJ2-1, with 7 bases matching TRBD1. The CDR3 has 15 amino acids. The V gene's germline CDR1 is SGHTA and CDR2 FQGTGA. V lost 5 bases, J lost 4 bases, and 8 bases stayed unmatched. CDR3 nucleotides: TGTGCCAGCAGCATTGACAGGGAACCTTACAATGAGCAGTTCTTC. Amino acids: CASSIDREPYNEQFF. The variable domain in full, with the rest retrieved from reference TRBV7-3 and TRBJ2-1, is GAGVSQTPSNKVTEKGKYVELRCDPISGHTALYWYRQSLGQGPEFLIYFQGTGAADDSGLPNDRFFAVRPEGSVSTLKIQRTERGDSAVYLCASSIDREPYNEQFFGPGTRLTVL.

The chain uses TRBV19 and TRBJ1-1; D gene uncertain. Trimming left V 7 bases short and J 6 bases short, with 21 bases between. Germline V gene data show CDR1 as LNHDA and CDR2 as SQIVND (reference sequence). There are 15 residues in the CDR3. CDR3 in amino acids: CASILRGVVRSEAFF. DNA for the CDR3: TGTGCCAGTATTCTTCGCGGGGTGGTTCGGTCTGAAGCTTTCTTT.

This clone turned up a few times. The chain has TRBV5-4 and TRBJ2-3; 9 bases map to TRBD2. The CDR3 spans 16 residues. The V and J ends lost 5 bases and 4 bases, in that order; junction bases with no gene match: 11. In germline, CDR1 is SGHNT, CDR2 YYREEE (reference sequence). The CDR3 DNA reads TGTGCCAGCAGTTTAGGCGGGGGGGCCGGGGCAGATACGCAGTATTTT. Protein product: CASSLGGGAGADTQYF. The whole variable domain, remainder taken from reference TRBV5-4 and TRBJ2-3, is ETGVTQSPTHLIKTRGQQVTLRCSSQSGHNTVSWYQQALGQGPQFIFQYYREEENGRGNFPPRFSGLQFPNYSSELNVNALELDDSALYLCASSLGGGAGADTQYFGPGTRLTVL.

V usage is TRBV7-3 and J usage is TRBJ1-1; no clear D. Germline CDR1 and CDR2: SGHTA and FQGTGA. The V end was cut by 1 base, the J end by 1 base, with 4 bases between. The CDR3 runs 13 residues. The CDR3 DNA sequence: TGTGCCAGCAGCTTAAACGGGAACACTGAAGCTTTCTTT. The encoded protein is CASSLNGNTEAFF.

V usage is TRBV6-6 and J usage is TRBJ1-5; D is undetermined. The germline gives CDR1 MNHNY, CDR2 SVGAGI (reference sequence). Between the trimmed V and J ends, which lost 5 bases and 14 bases, there was a span of 13 bases. CDR3 length: 11 amino acids. The CDR3 DNA reads as TGTGCCAGCAGTGATGCCTATGTAGAGCATTTT. Translating it yields CASSDAYVEHF.

This clone occurred once. This chain links TRBV5-4 with TRBJ2-1, with TRBD2 matching over 7 bases. Trimming at V came to 0 bases and at J to 0 bases, leaving 0 bases not matched to a gene. CDR1 is SGHNT, CDR2 YYREEE, per germline (reference sequence). The CDR3 is 15 residues long. The CDR3 region has the DNA TGTGCCAGCAGCTTGGGGGGGGGCTCCTACAATGAGCAGTTCTTC. This sequence encodes CASSLGGGSYNEQFF.

This clone was counted once. V usage is TRBV5-1 and J usage is TRBJ2-2; 12 nucleotides line up with TRBD2. In germline, CDR1 is SGHRS, CDR2 YFSETQ. The V gene end was trimmed by 0 bases and the J gene end by 7 bases; junction bases not matched to a gene: 7. The CDR3 runs 17 residues. The CDR3 sequence is CASSLGLAGALGGELFF. The CDR3 DNA reads as TGCGCCAGCAGCTTGGGACTAGCGGGGGCCCTCGGCGGGGAGCTGTTTTTT.

The chain uses TRBV7-2 and TRBJ1-5, with D unresolved. The CDR3 has 13 residues. CDR1 and CDR2 (germline): SGHTA, FQGNSA. The V and J ends lost 2 bases and 4 bases respectively, with 6 bases between them. The CDR3 bases are TGTGCCAGCAGCTTAAGGTGGAATCAGCCCCAGCATTTT. Its translation: CASSLRWNQPQHF.

The chain joins TRBV18 to TRBJ1-2; possible D gene TRBD1, 5 bases. From germline, CDR1 is KGHSH and CDR2 LQKENI. The CDR3 spans 14 residues. Trimming took off 6 bases at V and 8 bases at J, with 19 bases between the two ends. Here the CDR3 reads CASSPWRGPFGYTF. CDR3 in DNA: TGTGCCAGCTCTCCCTGGCGGGGCCCGTTCGGCTACACCTTC.

The chain has TRBV5-5 and TRBJ1-4; no reliable D call. The CDR3 covers 13 residues. Trimming took 0 bases from V and 7 from J, leaving 7 bases between them. Germline V gene data show CDR1 as SGHKS and CDR2 as YYEKEE (reference sequence). The CDR3 reads CASSLGVSEKLFF. DNA for the CDR3: TGTGCCAGCAGCTTGGGGGTCAGTGAAAAACTGTTTTTT.

The gene calls are TRBV13 and TRBJ2-7; 12 bases align to TRBD2. With V trimmed by 2 bases and J by 5 bases, 10 bases remained unmatched. Per the germline V gene, CDR1 is PRHDT and CDR2 is FYEKMQ (reference sequence). The CDR3 is made up of 17 amino acids. CDR3 residues: CASSLSPLAGGQNEQYF. The CDR3 region has the DNA TGTGCCAGCAGCTTATCCCCACTAGCGGGAGGACAAAACGAGCAGTACTTC.

The chain uses TRBV7-8 and TRBJ2-7, with a weak D call TRBD2 (6 bases). The V gene's germline CDR1 is SGHVS and CDR2 FQNEAQ. V lost 4 bases to trimming and J lost 3 bases, with 16 bases between them. The CDR3 contains 15 residues. CDR3 nucleotides: TGTGCCAGCAGCTCGACCGGGAGTCTTGTCTACGAGCAGTACTTC. Translation: CASSSTGSLVYEQYF.

The V call is TRBV19, the J call TRBJ1-4; D unclear. This CDR3 has 12 residues. In germline, CDR1 is LNHDA, CDR2 SQIVND (reference sequence). V lost 1 base and J 8 bases, leaving 5 bases between the germline ends. The DNA of the CDR3 is TGTGCCAGTAGTATAGGGACGGAAAAACTGTTTTTT. Amino acid sequence: CASSIGTEKLFF.

The V call is TRBV2, the J call TRBJ1-1, with TRBD1 matching over 7 bases. V was clipped by 4 bases and J by 0 bases; unmatched bases: 8. This CDR3 is built from 16 residues. Per germline, CDR1 SNHLY and CDR2 FYNNEI. In DNA form, the CDR3 reads TGTGCCAGCAGTGTACGGTCAGGGGGATTGAACACTGAAGCTTTCTTT. Translated, it gives CASSVRSGGLNTEAFF.

The chain recombines TRBV6-6 with TRBJ2-3; 8 nucleotides line up with TRBD2. The CDR3 spans 15 residues. Germline CDR1 MNHNY, CDR2 SVGAGI (reference sequence). V dropped 8 bases and J dropped 3; count of bases not matched to a gene: 10. The CDR3 is CASRSGGGLTDTQYF. CDR3 DNA: TGTGCCAGCCGATCGGGCGGGGGGCTGACAGATACGCAGTATTTT.

The V call is TRBV6-1, the J call TRBJ2-7; 8 bases map to TRBD2. The V gene end was trimmed by 5 bases and the J gene end by 2 bases; junction bases not matched to a gene: 5. The CDR3 sequence is 14 residues long. Per germline, CDR1 MNHNS and CDR2 SASEGT. The CDR3 nucleotides read TGTGCCAGCAGTTCGGCGGGGGGAACCTACGAGCAGTACGTC. Its translation is CASSSAGGTYEQYV.

This clone was observed a single time. The chain uses TRBV5-1 and TRBJ2-3; TRBD2 matches at 12 bases. Losses at the gene ends were 1 base for V and 7 bases for J; bases not matched to a gene: 16. The V gene's germline CDR1 is SGHRS and CDR2 YFSETQ. The CDR3 sequence is 19 residues long. CDR3 protein: CASSLTGETSGSWVNTQYF. The CDR3, as DNA: TGCGCCAGCAGCTTGACTGGTGAGACTAGCGGGAGTTGGGTAAATACGCAGTATTTT.

This rearrangement joins TRBV6-5 to TRBJ1-5; TRBD1 aligns across 7 bases. The length of the CDR3 is 14 residues. The germline V gene encodes CDR1 MNHEY and CDR2 SVGAGI. V dropped 6 bases and J dropped 4; count of bases not matched to a gene: 6. CDR3 protein: CASSRQGQNQPQHF. CDR3 DNA sequence: TGTGCCAGCAGCCGACAGGGACAAAATCAGCCCCAGCATTTT.

J is TRBJ2-6 and V is TRBV25-1; D ambiguous. The CDR3 covers 18 residues. Germline CDR1 MGHDK, CDR2 SYGVNS. V lost 6 bases to trimming and J lost 0 bases, with 18 bases between them. The CDR3 spells CASSDPAGASSGANVLTF. In DNA form, the CDR3 reads TGTGCCAGCAGCGACCCCGCAGGCGCTAGCTCTGGGGCCAACGTCCTGACTTTC.

The V call is TRBV5-4, the J call TRBJ1-3, with TRBD1 matching 7 bases. The CDR3 totals 16 residues. The junction had 9 bases not matched to a gene; V was cut back by 4 bases and J by 2 bases. Per the germline V gene, CDR1 is SGHNT and CDR2 is YYREEE (reference sequence). In DNA form, the CDR3 reads TGTGCCAGCAGCCCGGGAGACAGGGTGGCTGGAAACACCATATATTTT. Encoded protein: CASSPGDRVAGNTIYF.

V usage is TRBV7-3 and J usage is TRBJ1-3; tentative D call: TRBD1 (5 bases). V shed 1 base and J shed 4 bases, with 11 bases lying between them. The CDR3 contains 15 residues. Germline-derived CDR1 and CDR2 are SGHTA and FQGTGA. The CDR3 is CASSLIGGAGNTIYF. The CDR3 bases are TGTGCCAGCAGCTTAATCGGGGGAGCGGGAAACACCATATATTTT.